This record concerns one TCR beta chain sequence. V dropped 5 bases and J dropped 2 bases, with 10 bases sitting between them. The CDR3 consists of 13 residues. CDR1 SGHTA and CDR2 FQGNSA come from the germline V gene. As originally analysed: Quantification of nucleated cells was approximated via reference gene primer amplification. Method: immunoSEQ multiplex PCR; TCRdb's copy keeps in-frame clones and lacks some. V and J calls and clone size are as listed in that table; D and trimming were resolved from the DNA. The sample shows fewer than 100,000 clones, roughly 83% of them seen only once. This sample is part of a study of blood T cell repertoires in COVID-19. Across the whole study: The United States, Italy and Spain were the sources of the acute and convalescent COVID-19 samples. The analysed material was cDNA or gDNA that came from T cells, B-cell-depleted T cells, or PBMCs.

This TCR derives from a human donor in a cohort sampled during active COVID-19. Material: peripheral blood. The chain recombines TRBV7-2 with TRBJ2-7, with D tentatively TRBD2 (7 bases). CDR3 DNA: TGTGCCAGCAGCAGGGGGGGTGCCTACGAGCAGTACTTC. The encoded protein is CASSRGGAYEQYF.